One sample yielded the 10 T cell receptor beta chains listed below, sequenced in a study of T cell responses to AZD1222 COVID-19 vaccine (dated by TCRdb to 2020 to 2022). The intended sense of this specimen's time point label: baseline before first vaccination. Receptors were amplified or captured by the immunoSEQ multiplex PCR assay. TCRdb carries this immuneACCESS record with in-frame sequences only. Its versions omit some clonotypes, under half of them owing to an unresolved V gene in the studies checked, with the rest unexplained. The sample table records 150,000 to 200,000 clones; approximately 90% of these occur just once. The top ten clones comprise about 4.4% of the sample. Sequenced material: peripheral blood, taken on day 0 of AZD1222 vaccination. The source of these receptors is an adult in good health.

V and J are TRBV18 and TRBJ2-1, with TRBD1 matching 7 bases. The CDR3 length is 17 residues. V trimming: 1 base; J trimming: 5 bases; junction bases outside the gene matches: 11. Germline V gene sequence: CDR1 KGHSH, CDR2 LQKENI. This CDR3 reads CASSPLENRGLDNEQFF. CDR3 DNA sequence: TGTGCCAGCTCACCACTTGAGAATAGGGGGCTTGACAATGAGCAGTTCTTC. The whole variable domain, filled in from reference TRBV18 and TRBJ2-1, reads NAGVMQNPRHLVRRRGQEARLRCSPMKGHSHVYWYRQLPEEGLKFMVYLQKENIIDESGMPKERFSAEFPKEGPSILRIQQVVRGDSAAYFCASSPLENRGLDNEQFFGPGTRLTVL.

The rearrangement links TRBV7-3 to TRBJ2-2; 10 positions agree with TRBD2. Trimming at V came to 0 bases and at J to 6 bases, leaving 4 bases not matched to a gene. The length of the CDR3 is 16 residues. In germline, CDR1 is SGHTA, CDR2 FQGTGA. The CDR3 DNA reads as TGTGCCAGCAGCTTAACGTTGCTAGCGGGAGCCGGGGAGCTGTTTTTT. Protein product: CASSLTLLAGAGELFF.

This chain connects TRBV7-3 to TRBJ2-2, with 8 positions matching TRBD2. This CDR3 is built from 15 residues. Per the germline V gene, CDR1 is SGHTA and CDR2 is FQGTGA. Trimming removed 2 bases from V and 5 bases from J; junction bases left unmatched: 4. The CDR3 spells CASSLSPSGTGELFF. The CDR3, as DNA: TGTGCCAGCAGCTTATCCCCTAGCGGGACCGGGGAGCTGTTTTTT.

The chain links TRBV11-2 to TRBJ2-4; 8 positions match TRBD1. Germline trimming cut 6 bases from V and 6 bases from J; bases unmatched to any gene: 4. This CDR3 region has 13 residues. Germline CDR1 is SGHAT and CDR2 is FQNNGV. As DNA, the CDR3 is TGTGCCAGCAGTCCCGACAGGGGAAACATTCAGTACTTC. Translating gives CASSPDRGNIQYF.

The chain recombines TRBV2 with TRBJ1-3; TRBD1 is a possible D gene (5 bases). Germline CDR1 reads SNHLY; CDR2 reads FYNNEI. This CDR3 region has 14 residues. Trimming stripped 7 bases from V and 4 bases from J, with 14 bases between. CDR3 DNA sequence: TGTGCCAGCATTGGGACCGCGCAGGGAAACACCATATATTTT. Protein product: CASIGTAQGNTIYF.

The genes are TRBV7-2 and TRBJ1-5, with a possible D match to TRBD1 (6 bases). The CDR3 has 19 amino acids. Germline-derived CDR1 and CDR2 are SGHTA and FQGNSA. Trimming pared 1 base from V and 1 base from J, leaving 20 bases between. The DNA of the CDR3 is TGTGCCAGCAGCTTAGGCCCGGGGGCTCTTATGGGAAGCAATCAGCCCCAGCATTTT. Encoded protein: CASSLGPGALMGSNQPQHF.

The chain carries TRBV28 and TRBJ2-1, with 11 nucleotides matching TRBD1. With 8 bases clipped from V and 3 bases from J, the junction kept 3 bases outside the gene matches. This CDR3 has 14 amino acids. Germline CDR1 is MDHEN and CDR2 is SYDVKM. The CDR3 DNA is TGTGCCAGCCGGACAGGGGGCAGCTACAATGAGCAGTTCTTC. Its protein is CASRTGGSYNEQFF.

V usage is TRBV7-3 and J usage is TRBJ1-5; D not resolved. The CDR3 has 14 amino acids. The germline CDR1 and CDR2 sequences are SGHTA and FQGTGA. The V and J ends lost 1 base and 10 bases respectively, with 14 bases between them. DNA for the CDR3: TGTGCCAGCAGCTTAATAGGCCCCTGGGGACCCCAGCATTTT. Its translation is CASSLIGPWGPQHF. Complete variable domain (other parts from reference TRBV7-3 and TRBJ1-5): GAGVSQTPSNKVTEKGKYVELRCDPISGHTALYWYRQSLGQGPEFLIYFQGTGAADDSGLPNDRFFAVRPEGSVSTLKIQRTERGDSAVYLCASSLIGPWGPQHFGDGTRLSIL.

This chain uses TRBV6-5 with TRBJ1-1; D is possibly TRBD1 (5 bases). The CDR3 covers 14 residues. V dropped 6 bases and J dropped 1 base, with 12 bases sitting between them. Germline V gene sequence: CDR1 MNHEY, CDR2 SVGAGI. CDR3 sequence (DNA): TGTGCCAGCAGCTACAGGATTCCGAACACTGAAGCTTTCTTT. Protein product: CASSYRIPNTEAFF.

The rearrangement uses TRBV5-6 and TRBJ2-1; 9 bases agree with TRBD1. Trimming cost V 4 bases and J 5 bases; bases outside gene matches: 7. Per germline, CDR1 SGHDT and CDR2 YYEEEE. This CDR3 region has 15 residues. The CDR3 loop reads CASSGGTGQNNEQFF. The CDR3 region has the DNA TGTGCCAGCAGCGGTGGGACAGGGCAGAACAATGAGCAGTTCTTC.